Sequencing of this T cell receptor (beta chain) was carried out in a study of cytomegalovirus exposure and HLA in healthy donors. General study results and limits: Near-uniform donor sequencing depth was presumed by presence/absence analyses.

The PCR was carried out with 60 Vbeta primers and 13 Jbeta primers. Sequencing was performed with immunoSEQ multiplex PCR; in TCRdb, only in-frame clones are kept and a portion is missing. The sample includes over 60,000 clones, 70% to 75% seen only once; the top ten take 5% to 7%. CDR1 is SNHLY and CDR2 is FYNNEI in the germline V gene. There are 14 residues in the CDR3. Losses at the gene ends were 6 bases for V and 5 bases for J; bases not matched to a gene: 8. In regard to this clone: Its cognate antigen is unknown.

This chain uses TRBV2 with TRBJ2-5; 8 bases are shared with TRBD1. The sequence derives from a woman in her twenties or thirties in good health and CMV-seronegative. The sequenced sample was PBMCs. The CDR3 DNA reads TGTGCCAGCAGCTCCAGGACAGGGTGGGAGACCCAGTACTTC. Protein sequence: CASSSRTGWETQYF.